This TCR beta chain comes out of a study of metastatic and nonmetastatic thyroid tumors. Study-wide background: Repertoire comparison spanned blood and tumor or nodule tissue of malignant and benign thyroid patients.

Broader study findings: Malignant thyroid tumors reportedly exceeded benign nodules significantly in TCR beta diversity, with the difference appearing in blood and tumor.

TCRdb re-called the PCR reads with MiXCR. The sample yields tens of thousands of clones, roughly 23% seen once. This clone was recorded at least ten times. The antigen remains undetermined. Between the trimmed V and J ends, which lost 0 bases and 7 bases, there was a span of 7 bases. Per germline, CDR1 MNHEY and CDR2 SVGAGI. This CDR3 is 13 amino acids long. Treatment of any kind had been given to no patient before thyroid surgery. The chain uses TRBV6-5 and TRBJ1-5; no clear D. This TCR came from a female donor with papillary thyroid cancer or a benign thyroid nodule (not recorded which). Some clones in this sample may be carry-over from other donors' samples. Sequencing used blood. This CDR3 is CASSYSAGQPQHF. For the CDR3, the DNA is TGTGCCAGCAGTTACTCGGCGGGGCAGCCCCAGCATTTT.